This entry concerns a single TCR beta chain. Its antigen remains unidentified. This sample was taken from a study of cytomegalovirus exposure and HLA in healthy donors. Looking at the study overall: In an early release, HLA-typed donors contributed approximately 80 million unique TCR sequences. Study-wide points: Researchers reported in a later analysis that a missense DCLRE1C variant was tied to TCR beta V- and J-gene trimming.

CDR3 length equals 16 residues. J lost 7 bases, V lost 1 base, and 8 bases had no gene match. CDR1 SGHAT and CDR2 FQNNGV come from the germline V gene. Primers: 60 Vbeta forward and 13 Jbeta reverse. The data were produced by immunoSEQ multiplex PCR, yet TCRdb's version contains in-frame clones alone and is incomplete. Here the sample spans 150,000 to 200,000 clones, around 80% being singletons. The sequence was collected from a woman aged 40 to 55 in good health and CMV-seropositive. Input material: PBMCs. V usage is TRBV11-2 and J usage is TRBJ2-7; 12 bases match TRBD2. CDR3 DNA: TGTGCCAGCAGCTTAGTGCCTAGCGGGGGGGTTGGAGAGCAGTACTTC. It specifies CASSLVPSGGVGEQYF.